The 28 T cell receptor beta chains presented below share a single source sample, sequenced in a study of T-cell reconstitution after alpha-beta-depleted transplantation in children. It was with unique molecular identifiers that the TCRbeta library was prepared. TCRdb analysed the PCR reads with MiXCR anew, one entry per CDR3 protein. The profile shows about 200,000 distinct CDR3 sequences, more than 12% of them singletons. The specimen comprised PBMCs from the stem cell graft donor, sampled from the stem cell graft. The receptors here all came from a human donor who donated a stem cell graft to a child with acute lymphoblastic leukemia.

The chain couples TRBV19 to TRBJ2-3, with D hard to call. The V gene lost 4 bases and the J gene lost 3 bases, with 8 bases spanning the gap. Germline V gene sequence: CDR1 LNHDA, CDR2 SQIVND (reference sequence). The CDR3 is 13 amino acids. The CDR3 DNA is TGTGCCAGTAGTACTATTATTACAGATACGCAGTATTTT. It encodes CASSTIITDTQYF.

CDR3 nucleotides: TGTGCCAGCAGTGAAACTTCGACCGCTGGACAGGCGAACACCGGGGAGCTGTTTTTT. Amino acids: CASSETSTAGQANTGELFF. The chain joins TRBV25-1 to TRBJ2-2, with 7 bases matching TRBD1. The CDR3 contains 19 residues. Germline CDR1 is MGHDK and CDR2 is SYGVNS. Trimming removed 2 bases from V and 0 bases from J; junction bases left unmatched: 12.

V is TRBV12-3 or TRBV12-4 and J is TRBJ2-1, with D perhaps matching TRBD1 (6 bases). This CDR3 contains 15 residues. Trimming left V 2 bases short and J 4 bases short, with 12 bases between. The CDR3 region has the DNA TGTGCCAGCAGTTTAACTGGACAGCCTTACAATGAGCAGTTCTTC. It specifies CASSLTGQPYNEQFF.

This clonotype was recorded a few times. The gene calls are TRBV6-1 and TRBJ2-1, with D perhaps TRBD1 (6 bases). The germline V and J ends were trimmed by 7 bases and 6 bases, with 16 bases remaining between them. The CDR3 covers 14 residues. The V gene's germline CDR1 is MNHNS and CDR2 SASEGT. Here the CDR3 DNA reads TGTGCCAGCACCCAAGGGGGTTGGCCCAATGAGCAGTTCTTC. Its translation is CASTQGGWPNEQFF.

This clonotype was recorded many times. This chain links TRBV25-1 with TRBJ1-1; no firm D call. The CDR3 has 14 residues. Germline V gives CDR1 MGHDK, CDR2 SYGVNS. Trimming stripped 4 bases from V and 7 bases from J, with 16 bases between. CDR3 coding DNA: TGTGCCAGCAGTGGGATTGTGCAACAGAGTGAAGCTTTCTTT. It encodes CASSGIVQQSEAFF.

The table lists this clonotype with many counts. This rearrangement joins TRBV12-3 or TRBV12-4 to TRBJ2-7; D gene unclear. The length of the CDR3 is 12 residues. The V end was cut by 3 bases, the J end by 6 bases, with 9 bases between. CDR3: CASSFSVSEQYF. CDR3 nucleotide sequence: TGTGCCAGCAGTTTTAGTGTTTCCGAGCAGTACTTC.

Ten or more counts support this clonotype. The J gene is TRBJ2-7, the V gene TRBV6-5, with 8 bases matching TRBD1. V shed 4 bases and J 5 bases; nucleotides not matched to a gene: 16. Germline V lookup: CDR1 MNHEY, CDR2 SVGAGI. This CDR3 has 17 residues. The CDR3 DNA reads TGTGCCAGCAGTTCCCGGGTTTCGACAGGGGTCCTGAACGAGCAGTACTTC. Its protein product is CASSSRVSTGVLNEQYF.

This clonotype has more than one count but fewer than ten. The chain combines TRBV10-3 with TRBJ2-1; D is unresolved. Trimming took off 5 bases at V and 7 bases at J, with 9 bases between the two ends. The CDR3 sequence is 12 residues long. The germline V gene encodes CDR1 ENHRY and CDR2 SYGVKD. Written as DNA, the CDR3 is TGTGCCATCAGTCTGGAGATAAATGAGCAGTTCTTC. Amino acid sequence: CAISLEINEQFF.

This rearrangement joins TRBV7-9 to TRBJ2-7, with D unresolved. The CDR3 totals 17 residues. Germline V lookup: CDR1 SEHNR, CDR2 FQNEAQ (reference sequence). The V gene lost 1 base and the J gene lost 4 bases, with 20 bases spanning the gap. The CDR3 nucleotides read TGTGCCAGCAGCTTAGTTCTCTCCGGGTCCCTCGGGTACGAGCAGTACTTC. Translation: CASSLVLSGSLGYEQYF.

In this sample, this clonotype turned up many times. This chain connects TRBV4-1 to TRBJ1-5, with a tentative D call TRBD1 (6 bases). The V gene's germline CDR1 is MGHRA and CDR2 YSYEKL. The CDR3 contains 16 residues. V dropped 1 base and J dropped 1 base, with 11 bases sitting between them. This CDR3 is CASSQVEGVSNQPQHF. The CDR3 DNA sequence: TGCGCCAGCAGCCAAGTTGAGGGGGTAAGCAATCAGCCCCAGCATTTT.

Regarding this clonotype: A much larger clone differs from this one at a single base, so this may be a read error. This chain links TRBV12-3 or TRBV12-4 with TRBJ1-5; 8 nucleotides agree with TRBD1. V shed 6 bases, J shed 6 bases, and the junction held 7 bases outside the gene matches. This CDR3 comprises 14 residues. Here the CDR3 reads CASSQTGVTQPQHF. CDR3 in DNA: TGTGCCAGCAGCCAGACAGGGGTCACTCAGCCCCAGCATTTT.

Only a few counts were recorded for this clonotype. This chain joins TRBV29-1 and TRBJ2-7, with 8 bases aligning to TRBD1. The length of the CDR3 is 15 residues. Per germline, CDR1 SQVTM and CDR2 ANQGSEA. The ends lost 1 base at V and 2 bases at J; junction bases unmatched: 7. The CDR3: CSVEAGRQGPYEQYF. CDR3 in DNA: TGCAGCGTTGAAGCGGGGAGACAGGGGCCCTACGAGCAGTACTTC.

CDR3 loop: CASSFRRLAGGPEEQFF. CDR3 nucleotide sequence: TGTGCCAGCAGCTTTCGTCGACTAGCGGGAGGGCCTGAGGAGCAGTTCTTC. J is TRBJ2-1 and V is TRBV7-8; TRBD2 aligns across 14 bases. There are 17 residues in the CDR3. Germline V gives CDR1 SGHVS, CDR2 FQNEAQ. V gave up 3 bases and J gave up 10 bases; unmatched junction bases: 11. The full variable domain, its missing parts supplied by reference TRBV7-8 and TRBJ2-1, is GAGVSQSPRYKVAKRGQDVALRCDPISGHVSLFWYQQALGQGPEFLTYFQNEAQLDKSGLPSDRFFAERPEGSVSTLKIQRTQQEDSAVYLCASSFRRLAGGPEEQFFGPGTRLTVL.

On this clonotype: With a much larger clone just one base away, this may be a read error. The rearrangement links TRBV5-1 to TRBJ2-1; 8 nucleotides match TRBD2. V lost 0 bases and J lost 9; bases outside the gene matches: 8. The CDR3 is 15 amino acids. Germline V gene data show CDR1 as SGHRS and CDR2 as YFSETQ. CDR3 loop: CASSLEPAGEVEQFF. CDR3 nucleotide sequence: TGCGCCAGCAGCTTGGAACCAGCGGGAGAGGTTGAGCAGTTCTTC.

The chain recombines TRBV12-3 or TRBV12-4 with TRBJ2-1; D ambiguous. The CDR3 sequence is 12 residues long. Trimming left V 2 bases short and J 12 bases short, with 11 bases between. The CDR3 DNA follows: TGTGCCAGCAGTTTAAACCGGGCTAGGCAGTTCTTC. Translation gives CASSLNRARQFF.

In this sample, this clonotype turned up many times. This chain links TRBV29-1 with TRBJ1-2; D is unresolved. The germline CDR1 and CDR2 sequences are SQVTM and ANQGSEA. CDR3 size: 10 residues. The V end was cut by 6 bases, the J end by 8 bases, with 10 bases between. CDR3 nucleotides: TGCAGCGTCGACATTAAGGGCTACACCTTC. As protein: CSVDIKGYTF.

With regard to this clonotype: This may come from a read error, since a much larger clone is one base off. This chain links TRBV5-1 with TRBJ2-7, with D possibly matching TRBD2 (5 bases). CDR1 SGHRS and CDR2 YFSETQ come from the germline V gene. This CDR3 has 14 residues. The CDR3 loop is CASSSRTGTYAQYF. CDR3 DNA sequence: TGCGCCAGCAGCTCCCGGACGGGAACCTACGCGCAGTACTTC.

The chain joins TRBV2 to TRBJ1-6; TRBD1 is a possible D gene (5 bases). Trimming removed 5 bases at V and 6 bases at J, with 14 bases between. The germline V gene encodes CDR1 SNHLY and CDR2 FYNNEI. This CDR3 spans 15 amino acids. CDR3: CASSRRDGLNSPLHF. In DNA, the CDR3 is TGTGCCAGCAGTAGGCGGGACGGACTTAATTCACCCCTCCACTTT.

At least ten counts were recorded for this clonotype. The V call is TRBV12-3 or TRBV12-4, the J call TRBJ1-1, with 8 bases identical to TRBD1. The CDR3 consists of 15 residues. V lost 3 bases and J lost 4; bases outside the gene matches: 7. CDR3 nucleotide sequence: TGTGCCAGCAGTTTCCTCCAGGGGGCTGGCACTGAAGCTTTCTTT. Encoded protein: CASSFLQGAGTEAFF.

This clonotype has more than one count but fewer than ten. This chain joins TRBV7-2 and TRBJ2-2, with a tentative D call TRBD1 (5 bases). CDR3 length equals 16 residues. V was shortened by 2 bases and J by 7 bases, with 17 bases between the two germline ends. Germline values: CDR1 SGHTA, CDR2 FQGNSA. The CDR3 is CASSLNAGISHGELFF. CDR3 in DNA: TGTGCCAGCAGCTTAAACGCAGGGATCAGTCACGGGGAGCTGTTTTTT.

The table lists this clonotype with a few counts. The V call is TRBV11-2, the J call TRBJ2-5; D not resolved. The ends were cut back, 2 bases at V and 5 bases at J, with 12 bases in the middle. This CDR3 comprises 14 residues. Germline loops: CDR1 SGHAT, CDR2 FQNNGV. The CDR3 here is CASSLSSSFETQYF. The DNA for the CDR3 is TGTGCCAGCAGCTTAAGTTCGTCCTTCGAGACCCAGTACTTC.

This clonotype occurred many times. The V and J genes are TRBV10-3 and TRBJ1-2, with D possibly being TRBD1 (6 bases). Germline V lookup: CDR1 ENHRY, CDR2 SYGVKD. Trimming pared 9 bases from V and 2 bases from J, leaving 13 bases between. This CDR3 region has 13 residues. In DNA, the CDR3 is TGTGCCATTTTCTCAGGGGTAAACTATGGCTACACCTTC. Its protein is CAIFSGVNYGYTF.

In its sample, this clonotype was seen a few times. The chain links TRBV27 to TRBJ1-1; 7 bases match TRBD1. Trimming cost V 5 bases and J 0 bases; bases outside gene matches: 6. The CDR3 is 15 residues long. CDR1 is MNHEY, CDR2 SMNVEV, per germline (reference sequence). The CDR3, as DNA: TGTGCCAGCAGTCCCAGGGGGATCCTGAACACTGAAGCTTTCTTT. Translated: CASSPRGILNTEAFF.

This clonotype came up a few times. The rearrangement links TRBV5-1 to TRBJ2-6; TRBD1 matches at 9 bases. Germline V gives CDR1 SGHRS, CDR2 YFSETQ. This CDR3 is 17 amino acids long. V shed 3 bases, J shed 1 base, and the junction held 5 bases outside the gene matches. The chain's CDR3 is CASSSSGTGSGANVLTF. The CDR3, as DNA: TGCGCCAGCAGCTCCTCCGGGACAGGGTCTGGGGCCAACGTCCTGACTTTC.

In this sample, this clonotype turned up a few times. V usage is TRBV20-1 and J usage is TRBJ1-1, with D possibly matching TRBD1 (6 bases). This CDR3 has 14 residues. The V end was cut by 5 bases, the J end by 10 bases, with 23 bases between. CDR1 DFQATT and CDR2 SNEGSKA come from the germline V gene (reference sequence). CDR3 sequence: CSAGMGTGIDLAFF. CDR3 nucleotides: TGCAGTGCTGGGATGGGAACAGGGATAGACCTAGCTTTCTTT.

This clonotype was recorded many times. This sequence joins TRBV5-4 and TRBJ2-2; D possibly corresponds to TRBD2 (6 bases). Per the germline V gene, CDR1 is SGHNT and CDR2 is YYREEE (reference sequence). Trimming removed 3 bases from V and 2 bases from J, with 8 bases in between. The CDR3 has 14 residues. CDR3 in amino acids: CASSWGDNTGELFF. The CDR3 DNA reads TGTGCCAGCAGCTGGGGGGACAACACCGGGGAGCTGTTTTTT.

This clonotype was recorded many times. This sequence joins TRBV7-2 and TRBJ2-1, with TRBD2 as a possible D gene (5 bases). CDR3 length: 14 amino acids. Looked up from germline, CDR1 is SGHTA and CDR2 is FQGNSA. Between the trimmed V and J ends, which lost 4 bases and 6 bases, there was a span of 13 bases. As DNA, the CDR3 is TGTGCCAGCAGCTCGGGGATGTTCGGCAATGAGCAGTTCTTC. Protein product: CASSSGMFGNEQFF.

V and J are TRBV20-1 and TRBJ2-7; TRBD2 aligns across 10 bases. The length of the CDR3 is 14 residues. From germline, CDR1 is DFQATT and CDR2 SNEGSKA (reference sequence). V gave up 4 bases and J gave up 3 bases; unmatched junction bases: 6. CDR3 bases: TGCAGTGCTACGAGGGGACTAGCGTACTACGAGCAGTACTTC. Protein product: CSATRGLAYYEQYF.